This T cell receptor (beta chain) was sequenced in a study of cytomegalovirus exposure and HLA in healthy donors. Each donor's status was that of a healthy bone marrow donor. The study sampled nominally healthy donors, though unrecorded immune exposures were likely. General study points: Presence/absence results assume similar sequencing depth per donor, which may not hold. Among TCR sequences, most were rare, though some public TCRs appeared in many donors.

Primers included in the PCR were 60 Vbeta and 13 Jbeta primers. Profiling relied on immunoSEQ multiplex PCR, and the TCRdb table lists in-frame clones only, not all of them. The sample carries roughly 96,000 clones, 65% to 75% recorded once. This clone was observed a single time. Antigen specificity is unknown. Sequencing was done on a sample of PBMCs. This TCR derives from a female donor in good health and CMV-seropositive.

The CDR3 sequence: CASSGQAGPYEQYF. CDR3 nucleotide sequence: TGTGCCAGCAGTGGCCAAGCGGGACCCTACGAGCAGTACTTC. The chain joins TRBV2 to TRBJ2-7; 7 bases align to TRBD2. Trimming took 4 bases from V and 2 from J; bases not matched to a gene: 5. The CDR3 has 14 residues. Per germline, CDR1 SNHLY and CDR2 FYNNEI.